This TCR beta chain comes out of a study of blood T cells in healthy people across ages. Study-level findings and limits: It was held that diversity estimates obtained from one million T cells represented underestimates. Strong correlation existed between TCR beta diversity and naive T cell percentage.

CDR3 size: 16 residues. Germline values: CDR1 DFQATT, CDR2 SNEGSKA (reference sequence). J lost 2 bases, V lost 0 bases, and 10 bases had no gene match. About this clonotype itself: No antigen is known for it.

The authors isolated at least 6.5 million PBMCs per sample. It was with a sample-barcoded 5' primer and a J-beta primer mix that a second PCR of about 7 to 12 cycles was run. Every single cDNA molecule received a tag from a template-switch adaptor with 12 random nucleotides. TCRdb redid the calling of the 5' RACE reads with MiXCR, one entry per CDR3 protein. In the table there are about 320,000 distinct CDR3 sequences, roughly 26% of which are singletons. The sequencing sample was made of blood. The chain links TRBV20-1 to TRBJ2-7, with 7 bases identical to TRBD2. This TCR was sampled from a woman aged 70-85 years in good health. CDR3 amino acids: CSARDPSVGGTYEQYF. CDR3 in DNA: TGCAGTGCTAGAGACCCCAGCGTGGGGGGGACCTACGAGCAGTACTTC.